This passage covers 13 T cell receptor beta chains from one sample sequenced in a study of T cell changes during pregnancy in multiple sclerosis. Using immunoSEQ multiplex PCR, the repertoire was profiled, and TCRdb retains in-frame clones only, with some absent. Among some 52,000 clones listed, almost 95% were seen once. The specimen was CD4+ T cells from peripheral blood mononuclear cells, collected in the third trimester of pregnancy. The receptors here all came from a female donor with multiple sclerosis, enrolled in a pregnancy study.

This chain connects TRBV5-4 to TRBJ1-6; D is ambiguous. Looked up from germline, CDR1 is SGHNT and CDR2 is YYREEE (reference sequence). V was shortened by 0 bases and J by 3 bases, with 7 bases between the two germline ends. CDR3 size: 15 residues. The CDR3 is CASSLDSFYNSPLHF. Here the CDR3 DNA reads TGTGCCAGCAGCTTGGACAGCTTCTATAATTCACCCCTCCACTTT. Looking up the rest from reference TRBV5-4 and TRBJ1-6 gives the full variable domain: ETGVTQSPTHLIKTRGQQVTLRCSSQSGHNTVSWYQQALGQGPQFIFQYYREEENGRGNFPPRFSGLQFPNYSSELNVNALELDDSALYLCASSLDSFYNSPLHFGNGTRLTVT.

The genes are TRBV7-3 and TRBJ2-3; possibly TRBD1 for D (6 bases). Germline V gene lookup returns CDR1 SGHTA and CDR2 FQGTGA. The CDR3 runs 15 residues. V gave up 4 bases and J gave up 1 base, with 12 bases separating them. This CDR3 is CASSSSSGGTDTQYF. The CDR3, as DNA: TGTGCCAGCAGCTCCTCATCAGGGGGCACAGATACGCAGTATTTT.

This clone is a singleton in its sample. This chain links TRBV18 with TRBJ2-7; D might be TRBD2 (6 bases). Trimming removed 3 bases at V and 7 bases at J, with 19 bases between. This CDR3 has 15 residues. From germline, CDR1 is KGHSH and CDR2 LQKENI. The CDR3 nucleotides read TGTGCCAGCTCACCGTCGGTACTAGCCGATGTTGAGCAGTACTTC. Translated, it gives CASSPSVLADVEQYF.

The chain uses TRBV7-2 and TRBJ1-2; D is possibly TRBD1 (6 bases). Germline lookup yields CDR1 SGHTA and CDR2 FQGNSA. Trimming took off 2 bases at V and 2 bases at J, with 9 bases between the two ends. This CDR3 is built from 14 residues. CDR3 region: CASSLIGQNYGYTF. CDR3 in DNA: TGTGCCAGCAGCTTAATAGGACAGAACTATGGCTACACCTTC. The variable domain in full, with the rest retrieved from reference TRBV7-2 and TRBJ1-2, is GAGVSQSPSNKVTEKGKDVELRCDPISGHTALYWYRQSLGQGLEFLIYFQGNSAPDKSGLPSDRFSAERTGGSVSTLTIQRTQQEDSAVYLCASSLIGQNYGYTFGSGTRLTVV.

This chain connects TRBV5-6 to TRBJ2-7, with D perhaps TRBD2 (6 bases). Germline V gene lookup returns CDR1 SGHDT and CDR2 YYEEEE. V lost 3 bases to trimming and J lost 3 bases, with 7 bases between them. CDR3 size: 12 residues. The CDR3 reads CASSWGDYEQYF. The CDR3 nucleotides are TGTGCCAGCAGCTGGGGGGACTACGAGCAGTACTTC.

This chain connects TRBV29-1 to TRBJ1-2; D possibly corresponds to TRBD1 (5 bases). The V end lost 5 bases, the J end lost 3 bases, and 13 bases lay between the germline ends. The CDR3 is made up of 13 amino acids. Germline loops: CDR1 SQVTM, CDR2 ANQGSEA. The CDR3: CSVLRGRDYGYTF. The CDR3 nucleotides read TGCAGCGTTTTGCGGGGGAGAGACTATGGCTACACCTTC.

The V and J genes are TRBV7-2 and TRBJ1-1, with D uncertain. This CDR3 has 13 residues. Trimming cost V 2 bases and J 4 bases, with 8 bases left between them. Per germline, CDR1 SGHTA and CDR2 FQGNSA. CDR3 amino acids: CASSLYRVTEAFF. The CDR3 nucleotides are TGTGCCAGCAGCTTATATCGGGTCACTGAAGCTTTCTTT.

V is TRBV2 and J is TRBJ2-6; 7 bases are shared with TRBD1. CDR3 length: 15 amino acids. The germline V gene has CDR1 SNHLY and CDR2 FYNNEI. Trimming removed 4 bases from V and 3 bases from J; junction bases left unmatched: 3. The CDR3 DNA sequence: TGTGCCAGCAGTGGAAGGACAGGTGGGGCCAACGTCCTGACTTTC. Translation: CASSGRTGGANVLTF.

This clone was seen a handful of times. This chain uses TRBV4-2 with TRBJ2-7; possible D gene TRBD1, 6 bases. The CDR3 covers 16 residues. Germline lookup yields CDR1 LGHNA and CDR2 YNFKEQ. V was clipped by 1 base and J by 2 bases, with 15 bases between them. Here the CDR3 reads CASSQVWDTLTYEQYF. In nucleotides, the CDR3 is TGTGCCAGCAGCCAAGTGTGGGACACCCTAACCTACGAGCAGTACTTC.

The CDR3 loop is CASSLPGSSNTEAFF. The DNA for the CDR3 is TGTGCCAGCAGTCTCCCCGGGTCCTCGAACACTGAAGCTTTCTTT. This sequence joins TRBV27 and TRBJ1-1; D ambiguous. Per the germline V gene, CDR1 is MNHEY and CDR2 is SMNVEV (reference sequence). V lost 5 bases and J 1 base, leaving 14 bases between the germline ends. This CDR3 spans 15 amino acids.

This chain uses TRBV7-3 with TRBJ1-2; the D gene is possibly TRBD1 (5 bases). The CDR3 totals 18 residues. Germline V lookup: CDR1 SGHTA, CDR2 FQGTGA. Trimming stripped 1 base from V and 3 bases from J, with 21 bases between. The CDR3 DNA follows: TGTGCCAGCAGCTTAATCCCTCCATTTTCCGCAGGGTACTATGGCTACACCTTC. Its translation: CASSLIPPFSAGYYGYTF. The full variable domain, rest sourced from reference TRBV7-3 and TRBJ1-2, is GAGVSQTPSNKVTEKGKYVELRCDPISGHTALYWYRQSLGQGPEFLIYFQGTGAADDSGLPNDRFFAVRPEGSVSTLKIQRTERGDSAVYLCASSLIPPFSAGYYGYTFGSGTRLTVV.

This chain joins TRBV19 and TRBJ2-7; perhaps TRBD1 as D (6 bases). Germline CDR1 and CDR2: LNHDA and SQIVND (reference sequence). V lost 5 bases, J lost 2 bases, and 16 bases lay in between. The CDR3 loop spans 15 amino acids. The chain's CDR3 is CASSPRQALAYEQYF. CDR3 sequence (DNA): TGTGCCAGTAGTCCCCGACAGGCCCTTGCCTACGAGCAGTACTTC.

A few counts support this clone. V is TRBV5-8 and J is TRBJ1-1, with D perhaps TRBD1 (6 bases). This CDR3 region has 14 residues. Trimming pared 2 bases from V and 6 bases from J, leaving 14 bases between. Germline V gives CDR1 SGHTS, CDR2 YDEGEE. CDR3 sequence reads: CASSLQGFGAEAFF. CDR3 nucleotides: TGTGCCAGCAGCTTACAGGGTTTTGGGGCTGAAGCTTTCTTT.